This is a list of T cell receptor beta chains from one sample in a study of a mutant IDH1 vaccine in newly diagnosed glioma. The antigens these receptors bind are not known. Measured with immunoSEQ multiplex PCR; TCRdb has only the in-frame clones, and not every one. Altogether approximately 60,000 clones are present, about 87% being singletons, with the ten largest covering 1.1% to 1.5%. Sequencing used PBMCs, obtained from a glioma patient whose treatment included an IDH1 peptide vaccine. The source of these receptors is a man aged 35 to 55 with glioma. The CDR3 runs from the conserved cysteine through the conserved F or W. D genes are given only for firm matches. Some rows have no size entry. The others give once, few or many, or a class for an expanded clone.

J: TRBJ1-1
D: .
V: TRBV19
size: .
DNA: TGTGCCAGTCTACCGAGGGTGATGACTGAAGCTTTCTTT
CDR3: CASLPRVMTEAFF

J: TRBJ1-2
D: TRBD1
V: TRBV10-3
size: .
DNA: TGTGCCATAGAGACCGGGACAGGAGTGAGGGGCTACACCTTC
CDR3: CAIETGTGVRGYTF

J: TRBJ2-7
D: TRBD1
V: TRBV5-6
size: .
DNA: TGTGCCAGCAGCGGACAGGGGAGCTCCTACGAGCAGTACTTC
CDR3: CASSGQGSSYEQYF

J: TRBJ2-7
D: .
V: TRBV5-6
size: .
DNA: TGTGCCAGCAGCTGGCCGGGGAACTACGAGCAGTACTTC
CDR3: CASSWPGNYEQYF

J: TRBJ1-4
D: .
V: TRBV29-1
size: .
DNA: TGCAGCGTTGCCCGCGGGGCGACTAATGAAAAACTGTTTTTT
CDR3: CSVARGATNEKLFF

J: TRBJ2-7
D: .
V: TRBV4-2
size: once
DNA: TGTGCCAGCAGCTCGCCTATTAGAAACGAGCAGTACTTC
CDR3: CASSSPIRNEQYF

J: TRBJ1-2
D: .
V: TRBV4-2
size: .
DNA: TGTGCCAGCAGCCAAGATCAGCGCGGCGACTATGGCTACACCTTC
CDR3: CASSQDQRGDYGYTF

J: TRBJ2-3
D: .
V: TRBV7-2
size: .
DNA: TGTGCCAGCAGCTCCCCCTCCCCCAGTGGGGCGCAGTATTTT
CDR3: CASSSPSPSGAQYF

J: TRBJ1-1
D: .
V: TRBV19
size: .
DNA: TGTGCCAGTAGTATGGGGTACACTGAAGCTTTCTTT
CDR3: CASSMGYTEAFF

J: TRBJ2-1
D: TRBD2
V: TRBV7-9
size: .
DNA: TGTGCCAGCAGCTCACCCGGGACTAGCGGGGGTGAGCAGTTCTTC
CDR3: CASSSPGTSGGEQFF

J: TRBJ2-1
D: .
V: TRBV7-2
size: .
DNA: TGTGCCAGCAGCTTAGAGGGCGTAGACCAGCAGTTCTTC
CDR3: CASSLEGVDQQFF

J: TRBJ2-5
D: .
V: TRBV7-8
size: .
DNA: TGTGCCAGCAGCTTAGTCGGCGGGCAAGGCCTCCAAGAGACCCAGTACTTC
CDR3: CASSLVGGQGLQETQYF

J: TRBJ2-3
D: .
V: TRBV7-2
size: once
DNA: TGTGCCAGCAGCACGGTTGGGGCCCAATGGGATACGCAGTATTTT
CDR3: CASSTVGAQWDTQYF

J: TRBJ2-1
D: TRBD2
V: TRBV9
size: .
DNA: TGTGCCAGCAGCGTAGGCAGTAGCGGGAGGGCAGGGCAGTTCTTC
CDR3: CASSVGSSGRAGQFF

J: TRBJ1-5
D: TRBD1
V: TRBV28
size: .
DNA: TGTGCCAGCAGTTCATCCGGGACAGGGTATCAGCCCCAGCATTTT
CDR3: CASSSSGTGYQPQHF

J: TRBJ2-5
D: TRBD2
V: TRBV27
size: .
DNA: TGTGCCAGCAGTTTAAGGGCTAGCGGTGGGTCGGAGACCCAGTACTTC
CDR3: CASSLRASGGSETQYF

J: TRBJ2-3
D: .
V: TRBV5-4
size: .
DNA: TGTGCCAGCAGCTTGGAGACGGCCAGCGATACGCAGTATTTT
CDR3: CASSLETASDTQYF

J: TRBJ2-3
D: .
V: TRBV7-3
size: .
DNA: TGTGCCAGCAGCCGTACCGCGGGTGGTGGCGGGAGCACAGATACGCAGTATTTT
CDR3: CASSRTAGGGGSTDTQYF

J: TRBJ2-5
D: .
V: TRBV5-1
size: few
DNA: TGCGCCAGCAGCTCGCAGGGTGAGACCCAGTACTTC
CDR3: CASSSQGETQYF

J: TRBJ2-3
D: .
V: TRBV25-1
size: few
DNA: TGTGCCAGCAGTGAATTTTTTGGTCCTAGCACAGATACGCAGTATTTT
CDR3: CASSEFFGPSTDTQYF

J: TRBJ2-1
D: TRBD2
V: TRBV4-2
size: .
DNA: TGTGCCAGCAGCCAACCCGGACTAGCGGGAGACAATGAGCAGTTCTTC
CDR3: CASSQPGLAGDNEQFF

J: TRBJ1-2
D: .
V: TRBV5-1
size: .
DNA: TGCGCCAGCAGCTTGGATGGGGTGGGTTCCTATGGCTACACCTTC
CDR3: CASSLDGVGSYGYTF

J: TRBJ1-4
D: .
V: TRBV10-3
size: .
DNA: TGTGCCATCAGTGAAGTAAGGGTGACTAATGAAAAACTGTTTTTT
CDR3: CAISEVRVTNEKLFF

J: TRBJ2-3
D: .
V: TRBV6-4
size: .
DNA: TGTGCCAGCAGTGTCGGGGACCTTAGCACAGATACGCAGTATTTT
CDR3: CASSVGDLSTDTQYF

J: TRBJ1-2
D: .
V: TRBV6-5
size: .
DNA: TGTGCCAGCATGAGGGACGGCTATGGCTACACCTTC
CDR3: CASMRDGYGYTF

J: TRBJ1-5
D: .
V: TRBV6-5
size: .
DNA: TGTGCCAGCAGTTACTCCGGGTCTCTCAATCAGCCCCAGCATTTT
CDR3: CASSYSGSLNQPQHF

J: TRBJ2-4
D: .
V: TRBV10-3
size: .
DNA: TGTGCCATCAGTGACGTCCAAAAAGGGGACATTCAGTACTTC
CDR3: CAISDVQKGDIQYF

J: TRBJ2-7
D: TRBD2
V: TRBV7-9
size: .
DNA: TGTGCCAGCAGCTTAACTAGCGGTACCTACGAGCAGTACTTC
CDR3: CASSLTSGTYEQYF

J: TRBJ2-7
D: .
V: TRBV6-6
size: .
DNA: TGTGCCACCTCCGTGCGCTACGAGCAGTACTTC
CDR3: CATSVRYEQYF

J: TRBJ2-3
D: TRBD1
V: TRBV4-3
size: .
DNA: TGCGCCAGCAGCCAGGGGGGACAGGGGGCAGGAGATACGCAGTATTTT
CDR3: CASSQGGQGAGDTQYF

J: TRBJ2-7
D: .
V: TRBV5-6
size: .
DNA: TGTGCCAGCAGCTCACACGGATCCTACGAGCAGTACTTC
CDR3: CASSSHGSYEQYF

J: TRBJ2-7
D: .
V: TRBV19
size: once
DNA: TGTGCCAGTACCAGAGGGGGGGCCCCCTACGAGCAGTACTTC
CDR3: CASTRGGAPYEQYF

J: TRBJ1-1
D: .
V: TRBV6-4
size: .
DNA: TGTGCCAGCAGTGAGGGGTCGGGCACTGAAGCTTTCTTT
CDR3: CASSEGSGTEAFF

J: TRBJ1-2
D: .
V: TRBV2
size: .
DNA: TGTGCCAGCAGTGAGGTGGCTTATGGCTACACCTTC
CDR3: CASSEVAYGYTF

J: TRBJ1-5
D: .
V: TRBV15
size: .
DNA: TGTGCCACCAGCAGAGATACCCAACAGCAGCCCCAGCATTTT
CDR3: CATSRDTQQQPQHF

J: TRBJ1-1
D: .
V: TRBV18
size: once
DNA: TGTGCCAGCTCACCTCTTATTCGAGATGAAGCTTTCTTT
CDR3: CASSPLIRDEAFF